The clone carrying this T cell receptor (beta chain) was seen a handful of times. Its specificity is unknown. Germline V gives CDR1 SGHRS, CDR2 YFSETQ. Trimming removed 4 bases from V and 4 bases from J; junction bases left unmatched: 8. The CDR3 extends over 14 amino acids. The source of the sample is a study of CD8+ T cells in alopecia areata. On the study more broadly: A regimen of oral tofacitinib, 5 to 10 mg twice daily, was given to treated patients. The study gave tofacitinib for 6 to 18 months, then 6 months off drug.

Study-wide results and caveats: Against the mouse data, patients shared TCRs less clearly, possibly for HLA reasons.

Extracted from the samples, RNA was reverse transcribed into cDNA to serve as the sequencing template. Clones were read by immunoSEQ multiplex PCR, and TCRdb kept only the in-frame ones, dropping some. The repertoire holds about 150,000 clones, with roughly 48% as singletons. This receptor was taken from a human donor with alopecia areata. V and J are TRBV5-1 and TRBJ2-7, with 7 bases fitting TRBD2. The sequenced sample consisted of CD4+ T cells sorted from blood. The CDR3 is CASSREGTVYEQYF. The DNA for the CDR3 is TGCGCCAGCAGCAGGGAGGGGACGGTATACGAGCAGTACTTC.